This is a list of T cell receptor beta chains from one sample in a study of blood T cells in healthy people across ages. A single record per CDR3 protein comes from TCRdb applying MiXCR to the 5' RACE reads. The table records around 1,700,000 distinct CDR3 sequences, 28% of them present only once. The specimen sequenced was blood. All receptors come from a woman aged 25 to 39 in good health. The CDR3 runs from the conserved cysteine through the conserved F or W. A D gene is named only where the DNA matches it firmly. The listing skips clone size in some rows; elsewhere it reads once, few, many or a size class.

clone_size,v_call,j_call,d_call,cdr3_nt,cdr3_aa
.,TRBV7-2,TRBJ1-2,TRBD1,TGTGCCAGCAGCCTGGGGACAGGGTACGACTATGGCTACACCTTC,CASSLGTGYDYGYTF
.,TRBV2,TRBJ2-1,.,TGTGCCAGCAGTGAAAGGGTAGACAATGAGCAGTTCTTC,CASSERVDNEQFF
many,TRBV7-2,TRBJ2-7,.,TGTGCCAGCAGCTTGGGGCTAGCGTCGTCCTACGAGCAGTACTTC,CASSLGLASSYEQYF
.,TRBV6-5,TRBJ1-2,.,TGTGCCAGCAGTTACCGCGCGGCAGGGACCCATGGCTACACCTTC,CASSYRAAGTHGYTF
.,TRBV20-1,TRBJ2-5,TRBD2,TGCAGTGCTAGTCGGTCTAGCGGAGAAGAGACCCAGTACTTC,CSASRSSGEETQYF
few,TRBV28,TRBJ1-2,TRBD1,TGTGCCAGCAGTTTAACCGGACAGGGGGCTGAAGACTACACCTTC,CASSLTGQGAEDYTF
.,TRBV7-9,TRBJ1-1,.,TGTGCCAGCAGCTTAATAGGTCAGGGCGGGAACACTGAAGCTTTCTTT,CASSLIGQGGNTEAFF
few,TRBV12-3/TRBV12-4,TRBJ1-2,TRBD1,TGTGCCAGCAGTTTTCCGGGACAGGGGCTTTATGGCTACACCTTC,CASSFPGQGLYGYTF
.,TRBV24-1,TRBJ2-7,TRBD2,TGTGCCACCAGTGATTCCGGACTAGCGGGAATAGACGAGCAGTACTTC,CATSDSGLAGIDEQYF
many,TRBV5-5,TRBJ2-7,.,TGTGCCAGCAGCCGCTACCAGGGACCGCGGCCCTACGAGCAGTACTTC,CASSRYQGPRPYEQYF
.,TRBV25-1,TRBJ1-3,.,TGTGCCAGCAGTCAAATTGGAGCCTCTGGAAACACCATATATTTT,CASSQIGASGNTIYF
few,TRBV7-2,TRBJ2-3,.,TGTGCCAGCAGCCTCCGAGACCTACGGGGCCGCACAGATACGCAGTATTTT,CASSLRDLRGRTDTQYF
few,TRBV18,TRBJ2-1,TRBD1,TGTGCCAGCTCACTCATGACAGGGTCATACAATGAGCAGTTCTTC,CASSLMTGSYNEQFF
few,TRBV20-1,TRBJ2-5,.,TGCAGTGCCCTCGGGGGCGGGATCCAAGAGACCCAGTACTTC,CSALGGGIQETQYF
few,TRBV18,TRBJ2-5,.,TGTGCCAGCTCACCAAACAGACAAGAGACCCAGTACTTC,CASSPNRQETQYF
.,TRBV29-1,TRBJ2-7,TRBD2,TGCAGCGCCGGCGGGGGTGGGACTAGCGCCAGGAGCTCCTACAATGAGCAGTACTTC,CSAGGGGTSARSSYNEQYF
many,TRBV29-1,TRBJ2-3,TRBD2,TGCAGCGTATTTAGCGGGTCAACAGATACGCAGTATTTT,CSVFSGSTDTQYF
many,TRBV10-3,TRBJ2-7,.,TGTGCCCTCCGGGACCAGTCATCCTACGAGCAGTACTTC,CALRDQSSYEQYF
.,TRBV30,TRBJ2-3,.,TGTGCCTCCGGGCGGGTCAAAGATACGCAGTATTTT,CASGRVKDTQYF
.,TRBV12-3/TRBV12-4,TRBJ2-1,.,TGTGCCAGCAGTCCGCAGGGTTGCAATGAGCAGTTCTTC,CASSPQGCNEQFF
many,TRBV19,TRBJ2-5,.,TGTGCCAGTAGTAACCAAGTGGAGACCCAGTACTTC,CASSNQVETQYF
.,TRBV2,TRBJ2-3,.,TGTGCCAGGGGAGGAGGCACAGATACGCAGTATTTT,CARGGGTDTQYF
many,TRBV9,TRBJ2-4,TRBD2,TGTGCCAGCGCGGCTAGCGGGACGAGTGAGCAGTACTTC,CASAASGTSEQYF
many,TRBV29-1,TRBJ1-2,.,TGCAGCGCCGGGGACCGGGTCGTGGATGGCTACACCTTC,CSAGDRVVDGYTF
many,TRBV7-2,TRBJ2-7,TRBD2,TGTGCCAGCAGCATACAAGCGGGGCCCTACGAGCAGTACTTC,CASSIQAGPYEQYF
.,TRBV5-5,TRBJ1-4,.,TGTGCCAGCAGCTCCCTACGGACAAATGAAAAACTGTTTTTT,CASSSLRTNEKLFF
.,TRBV9,TRBJ2-3,TRBD1,TGTGCCAGCAACAAACAGGGGATCAGCACAGATACGCAGTATTTT,CASNKQGISTDTQYF
.,TRBV20-1,TRBJ2-1,.,TGCAGTGCTAGAATTACTGGCTACAATGAGCAGTTCTTC,CSARITGYNEQFF
.,TRBV12-3/TRBV12-4,TRBJ1-2,.,TGTGCCAGCAGGTCCGGGGGAGGGTATGGCGACACCTTC,CASRSGGGYGDTF
few,TRBV5-1,TRBJ1-1,.,TGCGCCAGCAGCTTTACGGGGCGAATGAACACTGAAGCTTTCTTT,CASSFTGRMNTEAFF
many,TRBV5-1,TRBJ2-7,TRBD1,TGCGCCAGCAGCCAACCCCTCCGGGACAGGTCTAACGAGCAGTACTTC,CASSQPLRDRSNEQYF
many,TRBV7-8,TRBJ1-2,TRBD1,TGTGCCAGCAGCCCACCTCTAGACAGGGACTACACCTTC,CASSPPLDRDYTF
once,TRBV5-1,TRBJ1-2,.,TGCGCCAGCAGCTTGGGTCCTGGACCGGAGTATGGCTACACCTTC,CASSLGPGPEYGYTF
few,TRBV5-1,TRBJ2-2,TRBD2,TGCGCCAGCAGCGGGGGACTAGCGGTAAACACCGGGGAGCTGTTTTTT,CASSGGLAVNTGELFF
few,TRBV5-1,TRBJ1-1,.,TGCGCCAGCAGCTTGGAGGGGGGCGTGAACACTGAAGCTTTCTTT,CASSLEGGVNTEAFF
.,TRBV12-3/TRBV12-4,TRBJ2-1,TRBD2,TGTGCCAGTCACGGGGGGGGCCGCTACAATGAGCAGTTCTTC,CASHGGGRYNEQFF
many,TRBV12-3/TRBV12-4,TRBJ2-3,.,TGTGCCAGCAGTTTAACCACGGCAGATACGCAGTATTTT,CASSLTTADTQYF
many,TRBV10-3,TRBJ2-5,.,TGTGCCATCTCTTTCGAGAAGGGCCAAGAGACCCAGTACTTC,CAISFEKGQETQYF
many,TRBV4-1,TRBJ2-7,.,TGCGCCAGCAGCCAAACAGACGGGGCCTCCTACGAGCAGTACTTC,CASSQTDGASYEQYF
.,TRBV6-2/TRBV6-3,TRBJ1-2,TRBD1,TGTGCCAGCAGTTCGAGAACAGGGGGCACCCCCCTCTATGGCTACACCTTC,CASSSRTGGTPLYGYTF
.,TRBV12-3/TRBV12-4,TRBJ1-6,.,TGTGCCAGCAGTAAACTGGAGGATTCACCCCCCCACTTT,CASSKLEDSPPHF
.,TRBV20-1,TRBJ1-2,TRBD1,TGCAGTGCTTCCCGGGACAGGAATGGCCACACCTTC,CSASRDRNGHTF
few,TRBV28,TRBJ2-6,.,TGTGCCAGCAGTTTAAGGGGGTTGTCTGGGGCCAACGTCCTGACTTTC,CASSLRGLSGANVLTF
.,TRBV6-5,TRBJ1-1,TRBD1,TGTGCCAGCAGTTACTCGGGACAGAAAGCTTTCTTT,CASSYSGQKAFF
many,TRBV7-2,TRBJ2-1,.,TGTGCCAGCAGCTTTGGACTACCCTCCTACAATGAGCAGTTCTTC,CASSFGLPSYNEQFF
.,TRBV5-1,TRBJ2-5,.,TGCGCCAGCAGCTTACCACCGGGAAGCACCCAGTACTTC,CASSLPPGSTQYF
.,TRBV12-3/TRBV12-4,TRBJ2-2,TRBD1,TGTGCCAGCAGTGAATCCGGGACAGGGAGAACCGGGGAGCTGTTTTTT,CASSESGTGRTGELFF
many,TRBV11-2,TRBJ2-7,.,TGTGCCAGCAGCATCCGGAACGAGCAGTACTTC,CASSIRNEQYF
few,TRBV7-9,TRBJ2-1,TRBD1,TGTGCCAGCAGCTTCCGGGACAGGGGTAACAATGAGCAGTTCTTC,CASSFRDRGNNEQFF
few,TRBV2,TRBJ2-1,TRBD2,TGTGCCAGCAGTGAAAGGGGCCTAGCGGGATTCAATGAGCAGTTCTTC,CASSERGLAGFNEQFF
.,TRBV5-1,TRBJ2-1,TRBD2,TGCGCCAGCAGCCCTAGCGGGGGGGCCGGGGTAAACAATGAGCAGTTCTTC,CASSPSGGAGVNNEQFF
.,TRBV20-1,TRBJ2-1,.,TGCAGTGCTAGGGCCCCTGGGCTAGCTCTGCACAATGAGCAGTTCTTC,CSARAPGLALHNEQFF